The entry below describes one TCR beta chain. No cognate antigen has been identified for it. Per-nucleotide qualities are absent, and no much larger clonotype sits a single base away. The data were obtained in a study of response to subunit inactivated influenza vaccine (dated by TCRdb to 2017 to 2018). For the study in its entirety: Deep quantitative profiling of the T cell receptor repertoire was used in the study to follow responses to a trivalent subunit inactivated influenza vaccine.

Preparation of the library involved RT-PCR. The data were produced on an Illumina HiSeq 2500. TCRdb's own reprocessing of the public reads used fastp at Q25 and MiXCR and kept productive beta chains. Rows with one shared CDR3 protein collapse into an entry with the most common genes and DNA. In this sample the table shows about 800,000 distinct CDR3 sequences, around 20% of which occur a single time. Roughly a tenth of the sample belongs to the ten largest clones. V ends up 1 base short and J 3 bases short, with an unmatched junction base count of 3. The germline V gene sets CDR1 to SGHRS and CDR2 to YFSETQ. From the cysteine through the phenylalanine, the CDR3 covers 15 amino acids. Solely the CDR3 DNA is kept, with 45 bases framed from the first base. General conclusions and limits of the study: The authors suggested that each seasonal influenza vaccination may recruit only a limited number of new T cells.

The origin of this receptor is a man aged 50 to 59 who received an inactivated influenza vaccine. Donor details come from another sample of the same person, matched by shared clones. The source was PBMCs from blood, collected more than 4 days after vaccination. The rearranged segments are TRBV5-1 and TRBJ2-1; the central 8 bases match TRBD1. Read as DNA, the sequence is TGCGCCAGCAGCTTGCGACAGGGGTACTACAATGAGCAGTTCTTC. Its amino acids are CASSLRQGYYNEQFF.